This T cell receptor (beta chain) was sequenced in a study of cytomegalovirus exposure and HLA in healthy donors. Donors were ostensibly healthy at sampling, although undocumented immune exposures were probable. Both 60 Vbeta primers and 13 Jbeta primers went into the PCR. Method: immunoSEQ multiplex PCR; TCRdb's copy keeps in-frame clones and lacks some. The data hold some 150,000 clones, with less than 85% observed a single time. CDR1 and CDR2 from the germline V gene are SGHAT and FQNNGV. This CDR3 spans 14 amino acids. Trimming cost V 2 bases and J 2 bases, with 8 bases left between them. The sample consisted of PBMCs. The J gene is TRBJ2-3, the V gene TRBV11-2; no firm D call. The clonotype originates from a man aged 60-69 years in good health and CMV-seronegative. The CDR3 sequence is CASSLTGSTDTQYF. The CDR3 DNA follows: TGTGCCAGCAGCTTAACCGGGTCCACAGATACGCAGTATTTT.